The entry below gives a single T cell receptor beta chain sequence along with its context. What it binds is unknown. Sequenced by immunoSEQ multiplex PCR; TCRdb stores in-frame clones only, minus some. The table has some 110,000 clones, about 85% seen once. V lost 5 bases, J lost 9 bases, and 14 bases lay in between. CDR3 length: 13 amino acids. Germline values: CDR1 LNHDA, CDR2 SQIVND (reference sequence). The sample is drawn from a study of cytomegalovirus exposure and HLA in healthy donors. Study background: Later analysis reported that the approximately 120 validation repertoires shared the platform of the roughly 710 first-cohort repertoires. Findings and caveats of the study: While the bulk of TCR sequences proved rare, some public TCRs turned up in many donors. Subsequent analysis of the 120 or so validation repertoires found a tendency for first-cohort TCR clusters to co-occur.

The donors were members of the approximately 120-subject validation cohort (separate from the roughly 660-subject first cohort). The chain links TRBV19 to TRBJ2-1, with a possible D match to TRBD1 (6 bases). What was sequenced was PBMCs. This receptor was obtained from a man aged 18 to 30 in good health and CMV-seropositive. CDR3 sequence reads: CASSLNRESEQFF. The DNA for the CDR3 is TGTGCCAGTAGTCTAAACAGGGAAAGTGAGCAGTTCTTC.